The 23 T cell receptor beta chains reported below all come from one sample, sequenced in a study of OX40 agonist ivuxolimab in advanced cancers. The table came from immunoSEQ multiplex PCR; TCRdb's copy has only in-frame clones and leaves some out. The data show tens of thousands of clones, with under 95% seen just once and over 12% held by the top ten. This specimen consisted of CD4+ or CD8+ T cells sorted from blood, obtained in a trial of the OX40 agonist ivuxolimab. These receptors all stem from an adult with an advanced solid tumor such as melanoma, head and neck, liver or kidney cancer.

This chain links TRBV15 with TRBJ2-5; either TRBD1 or TRBD2 may supply D (5 bases each). Germline-derived CDR1 and CDR2 are LNHNV and YYDKDF (reference sequence). The ends were cut back, 3 bases at V and 2 bases at J, with 13 bases in the middle. The CDR3 has 15 residues. The DNA for the CDR3 is TGTGCCACCAGCAGTCGGGACGACCCACAAGAGACCCAGTACTTC. Its protein product is CATSSRDDPQETQYF. The variable domain in full, with the rest retrieved from reference TRBV15 and TRBJ2-5, is DAMVIQNPRYQVTQFGKPVTLSCSQTLNHNVMYWYQQKSSQAPKLLFHYYDKDFNNEADTPDNFQSRRPNTSFCFLDIRSPGLGDTAMYLCATSSRDDPQETQYFGPGTRLLVL.

The chain is built from TRBV11-2 and TRBJ2-1; 7 bases fit TRBD2. Germline V gene data show CDR1 as SGHAT and CDR2 as FQNNGV. V lost 3 bases to trimming and J lost 1 base; unmatched junction nucleotides: 6. CDR3 length: 16 residues. CDR3 residues: CASSLGAGESYNEQFF. For the CDR3, the DNA is TGTGCCAGCAGCTTGGGCGCGGGAGAGTCCTACAATGAGCAGTTCTTC.

This chain connects TRBV27 to TRBJ2-6; unclear D gene. Trimming left V 6 bases short and J 6 bases short, with 9 bases between. Per the germline V gene, CDR1 is MNHEY and CDR2 is SMNVEV (reference sequence). The CDR3 contains 13 residues. The CDR3 is CASSLFAANVLTF. CDR3 coding DNA: TGTGCCAGCAGCTTGTTTGCGGCCAACGTCCTGACTTTC. Using reference TRBV27 and TRBJ2-6 for the parts outside the CDR3, the full variable domain is EAQVTQNPRYLITVTGKKLTVTCSQNMNHEYMSWYRQDPGLGLRQIYYSMNVEVTDKGDVPEGYKVSRKEKRNFPLILESPSPNQTSLYFCASSLFAANVLTFGAGSRLTVL.

This chain's CDR3 is CASSRLIQLAGGYNEQFF. The CDR3 coding sequence is TGCGCCAGCAGCCGTCTTATCCAACTAGCGGGAGGCTACAATGAGCAGTTCTTC. This chain uses TRBV4-1 with TRBJ2-1, with 12 bases lining up with TRBD2. The J segment lost 3 bases and the V segment lost 4 bases, leaving 10 bases of the junction unmatched. This CDR3 comprises 18 residues. Per germline, CDR1 MGHRA and CDR2 YSYEKL.

This sequence joins TRBV19 and TRBJ1-2; 7 bases align to TRBD1. Trimming cost V 5 bases and J 7 bases; bases outside gene matches: 7. The CDR3 totals 13 residues. Germline assignment: CDR1 LNHDA and CDR2 SQIVND (reference sequence). CDR3 region: CASSLQGSIGYTF. DNA for the CDR3: TGTGCCAGTAGTTTACAGGGGTCAATTGGCTACACCTTC.

The chain employs TRBV7-9 and TRBJ2-2; 10 bases agree with TRBD2. Germline CDR1 and CDR2: SEHNR and FQNEAQ (reference sequence). Losses at the gene ends were 4 bases for V and 5 bases for J; bases not matched to a gene: 10. The CDR3 extends over 17 amino acids. CDR3 nucleotide sequence: TGTGCCAGCAGCTCCATAGCGCTAGCGGGAGATACCGGGGAGCTGTTTTTT. As protein: CASSSIALAGDTGELFF.

This clone has a single count. DNA for the CDR3: TGTGCCAGCAGTCTGGACAGGGCTAACTATGGCTACACCTTC. The encoded protein is CASSLDRANYGYTF. The V and J genes are TRBV6-5 and TRBJ1-2; TRBD1 matches at 8 bases. The CDR3 has 14 amino acids. Per the germline V gene, CDR1 is MNHEY and CDR2 is SVGAGI. V trimming: 5 bases; J trimming: 0 bases; junction bases outside the gene matches: 2.

The V and J genes are TRBV7-8 and TRBJ2-1; 11 bases are shared with TRBD2. The V gene's germline CDR1 is SGHVS and CDR2 FQNEAQ. This CDR3 contains 14 residues. Trimming took 6 bases from V and 14 from J; bases not matched to a gene: 12. CDR3: CASSHSDTSGSKFF. The CDR3 region has the DNA TGTGCCAGCAGTCACTCCGACACTAGCGGGAGTAAGTTCTTC.

This sequence joins TRBV4-1 and TRBJ1-2; D gene uncertain. V gave up 2 bases and J gave up 8 bases, with 15 bases separating them. The CDR3 has 14 amino acids. CDR1 is MGHRA and CDR2 is YSYEKL in the germline V gene. This CDR3 is CASSQSSGIGGYTF. Here the CDR3 DNA reads TGCGCCAGCAGCCAATCGTCTGGGATTGGAGGCTACACCTTC.

The genes are TRBV29-1 and TRBJ2-5; D is tentatively TRBD1 or TRBD2 (6 bases each). The DNA matches TRBJ2-7 better at its end, which makes the J call doubtful. This CDR3 region has 14 residues. The germline gives CDR1 SQVTM, CDR2 ANQGSEA. The CDR3 region is CSVDKGEASYEQYF. CDR3 DNA: TGCAGCGTGGACAAGGGGGAGGCCTCCTACGAGCAGTACTTC.

This chain links TRBV7-9 with TRBJ2-7; D gene uncertain. The CDR3 is 14 residues long. CDR1 and CDR2 (germline): SEHNR, FQNEAQ (reference sequence). V was trimmed by 5 bases and J by 3 bases, leaving 14 bases between them. The chain's CDR3 is CASSTAELDYEQYF. The CDR3 coding sequence is TGTGCCAGCAGCACCGCAGAGTTAGACTACGAGCAGTACTTC. The entire variable domain, with the rest obtained from reference TRBV7-9 and TRBJ2-7, is as follows: DTGVSQNPRHKITKRGQNVTFRCDPISEHNRLYWYRQTLGQGPEFLTYFQNEAQLEKSRLLSDRFSAERPKGSFSTLEIQRTEQGDSAMYLCASSTAELDYEQYFGPGTRLTVT.

The chain links TRBV5-1 to TRBJ1-1, with D perhaps matching TRBD1 (5 bases). Looked up from germline, CDR1 is SGHRS and CDR2 is YFSETQ. V lost 4 bases, J lost 3 bases, and 13 bases lay in between. The CDR3 sequence is 14 residues long. CDR3 bases: TGCGCCAGCAGCCCATGGGGGGGTGACACTGAAGCTTTCTTT. Protein sequence: CASSPWGGDTEAFF. The full variable domain, its missing parts supplied by reference TRBV5-1 and TRBJ1-1, is KAGVTQTPRYLIKTRGQQVTLSCSPISGHRSVSWYQQTPGQGLQFLFEYFSETQRNKGNFPGRFSGRQFSNSRSEMNVSTLELGDSALYLCASSPWGGDTEAFFGQGTRLTVV.

The chain recombines TRBV27 with TRBJ2-7; D call uncertain. Germline loops: CDR1 MNHEY, CDR2 SMNVEV (reference sequence). Trimming stripped 6 bases from V and 0 bases from J, with 3 bases between. This CDR3 is 11 amino acids long. CDR3 DNA: TGTGCCAGCAGAGACTCCTACGAGCAGTACTTC. Translating it yields CASRDSYEQYF.

The rearrangement links TRBV10-1 to TRBJ1-1; no clear D. V lost 2 bases and J lost 2, with 9 bases in between. The CDR3 has 14 residues. CDR1 and CDR2 from the germline V gene are WNHNN and SYGVQD (reference sequence). CDR3 in amino acids: CASSETQTNTEAFF. The CDR3 DNA reads TGCGCCAGCAGTGAGACCCAGACTAACACTGAAGCTTTCTTT.

The chain links TRBV19 to TRBJ1-1; 10 bases map to TRBD1. The germline CDR1 and CDR2 sequences are LNHDA and SQIVND (reference sequence). CDR3 length equals 17 residues. J gave up 3 bases and V 3 bases, and 10 bases lay outside the gene matches. CDR3 sequence: CASSIWPGQGWYTEAFF. The CDR3 nucleotides read TGTGCCAGTAGTATTTGGCCGGGACAGGGGTGGTACACTGAAGCTTTCTTT.

The chain employs TRBV19 and TRBJ2-2; unclear D gene. This CDR3 region has 14 residues. V was shortened by 10 bases and J by 4 bases, with 16 bases between the two germline ends. The V gene's germline CDR1 is LNHDA and CDR2 SQIVND (reference sequence). CDR3 in amino acids: CATNHGPSTGELFF. The CDR3 DNA reads as TGTGCCACTAATCATGGGCCATCCACCGGGGAGCTGTTTTTT.

The chain combines TRBV13 with TRBJ2-5; possible D gene TRBD2, 6 bases. The germline V and J ends were trimmed by 0 bases and 5 bases, with 10 bases remaining between them. The CDR3 totals 14 residues. Germline CDR1 and CDR2: PRHDT and FYEKMQ (reference sequence). CDR3 bases: TGTGCCAGCAGCTTAGGACTAGCAATTGAGACCCAGTACTTC. Its translation is CASSLGLAIETQYF.

The chain couples TRBV18 to TRBJ2-3, with D possibly matching TRBD1 (6 bases). The CDR3 covers 15 residues. Germline lookup yields CDR1 KGHSH and CDR2 LQKENI. Trimming stripped 5 bases from V and 2 bases from J, with 14 bases between. The CDR3 protein is CASSSWTDNTDTQYF. For the CDR3, the DNA is TGTGCCAGCTCATCCTGGACAGACAACACAGATACGCAGTATTTT.

The chain combines TRBV5-1 with TRBJ2-3; TRBD1 is a possible D gene (5 bases). Per the germline V gene, CDR1 is SGHRS and CDR2 is YFSETQ. The CDR3 contains 15 residues. V dropped 0 bases and J dropped 0 bases, with 8 bases sitting between them. The CDR3 nucleotides read TGCGCCAGCAGCTTGGTAGACAGTAGCACAGATACGCAGTATTTT. Amino acids: CASSLVDSSTDTQYF.

The count of this clone is one. This rearrangement joins TRBV11-2 to TRBJ2-5; 13 bases map to TRBD2. TRBJ2-7 matches the DNA end more closely, so the J call is doubtful. Germline V lookup: CDR1 SGHAT, CDR2 FQNNGV. The CDR3 has 18 amino acids. The CDR3 DNA is TGTGCCAGCAGCTTAGTCCCGGGACTAGCGGGAAACTCCTACGAGCAGTACTTC. Amino acid sequence: CASSLVPGLAGNSYEQYF.

This clone showed up just once. The J gene is TRBJ1-4, the V gene TRBV5-1; TRBD1 matches 8 bases. Germline V CDR1 and CDR2: SGHRS, YFSETQ. The CDR3 length is 20 residues. With 5 bases clipped from V and 0 bases from J, the junction kept 18 bases outside the gene matches. CDR3 sequence: CASRDNRGNRQVATNEKLFF. In DNA, the CDR3 is TGCGCCAGCAGGGATAACAGGGGGAACAGACAAGTTGCAACTAATGAAAAACTGTTTTTT.

The V and J genes are TRBV6-1 and TRBJ2-7; D unclear. Germline V gives CDR1 MNHNS, CDR2 SASEGT. V was pared by 0 bases and J by 3 bases, with 15 bases between. CDR3 length: 16 amino acids. CDR3 nucleotides: TGTGCCAGCAGTGAAGCGTCTCCTAGAGAGAACTACGAGCAGTACTTC. Its protein is CASSEASPRENYEQYF.

This sequence joins TRBV13 and TRBJ1-1; the match to TRBD1 covers 7 bases. This CDR3 has 16 amino acids. The germline V gene has CDR1 PRHDT and CDR2 FYEKMQ (reference sequence). The trim removed 5 bases at V and 3 bases at J, leaving 12 bases unmatched. The CDR3 loop is CASSPTGEDLDTEAFF. The CDR3, as DNA: TGTGCCAGCAGCCCAACAGGGGAGGATTTGGACACTGAAGCTTTCTTT.